The clone carrying this T cell receptor (beta chain) was counted once. As yet, its antigen is unknown. The sample belongs to a study of cytomegalovirus exposure and HLA in healthy donors. Study outcomes and limitations: The classifier was said to identify cytomegalovirus status with high specificity and sensitivity. The listing of about 150 TCR beta chains classed them as cytomegalovirus-associated.

Separation from the roughly 690-subject first cohort characterized the roughly 120-subject validation cohort, to which the donors belonged. Germline lookup yields CDR1 KGHSH and CDR2 LQKENI. CDR3 size: 14 residues. Trimming shortened V by 0 bases and J by 6 bases, and 11 bases separated the two germline ends. Libraries were prepared by immunoSEQ multiplex PCR; TCRdb keeps only in-frame clonotypes and omits some of them. The sample records around 130,000 clones, about 90% being singletons. This chain connects TRBV18 to TRBJ1-2; D may be TRBD1 (6 bases). Sequenced input: PBMCs. This TCR was sampled from a man aged 30 to 39 in good health and CMV-seronegative. The CDR3 DNA is TGTGCCAGCTCACCACCGGTCAGGGGTGATGGCTACACCTTC. Its translation is CASSPPVRGDGYTF. The variable domain in full, with the rest retrieved from reference TRBV18 and TRBJ1-2, is NAGVMQNPRHLVRRRGQEARLRCSPMKGHSHVYWYRQLPEEGLKFMVYLQKENIIDESGMPKERFSAEFPKEGPSILRIQQVVRGDSAAYFCASSPPVRGDGYTFGSGTRLTVV.